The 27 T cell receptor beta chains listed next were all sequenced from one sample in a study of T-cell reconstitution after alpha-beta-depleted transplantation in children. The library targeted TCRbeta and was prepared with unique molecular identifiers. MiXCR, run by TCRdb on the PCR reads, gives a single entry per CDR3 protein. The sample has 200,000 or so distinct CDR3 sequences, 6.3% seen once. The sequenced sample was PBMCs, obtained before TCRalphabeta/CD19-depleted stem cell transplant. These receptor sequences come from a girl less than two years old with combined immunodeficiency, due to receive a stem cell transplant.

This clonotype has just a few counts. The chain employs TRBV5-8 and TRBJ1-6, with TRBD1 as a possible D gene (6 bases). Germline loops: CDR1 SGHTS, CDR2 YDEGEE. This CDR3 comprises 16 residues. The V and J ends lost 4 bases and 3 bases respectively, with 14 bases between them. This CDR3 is CASSLGGAVYNSPLHF. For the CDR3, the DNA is TGTGCCAGCAGCCTGGGGGGGGCAGTCTATAATTCACCCCTCCACTTT.

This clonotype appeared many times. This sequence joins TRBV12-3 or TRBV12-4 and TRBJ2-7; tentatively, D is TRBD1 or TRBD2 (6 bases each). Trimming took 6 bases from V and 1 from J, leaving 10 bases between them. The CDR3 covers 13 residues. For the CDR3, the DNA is TGTGCCAGCAGAGAGGGGGGATCCTACGAGCAGTACTTC. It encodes CASREGGSYEQYF.

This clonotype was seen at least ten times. CDR3: CASSQETGSFDSWTQYF. The CDR3 coding sequence is TGCGCCAGCAGCCAAGAAACCGGGTCCTTCGACTCATGGACCCAGTACTTC. This chain links TRBV4-1 with TRBJ2-5; no reliable D call. CDR1 is MGHRA and CDR2 is YSYEKL in the germline V gene. The CDR3 extends over 17 amino acids. Trimming pared 0 bases from V and 7 bases from J, leaving 21 bases between.

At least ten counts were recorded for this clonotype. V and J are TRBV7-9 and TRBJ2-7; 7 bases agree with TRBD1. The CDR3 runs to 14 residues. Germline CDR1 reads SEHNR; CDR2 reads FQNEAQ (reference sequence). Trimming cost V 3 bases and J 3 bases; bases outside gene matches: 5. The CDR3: CASSFAAGGYEQYF. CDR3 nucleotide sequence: TGTGCCAGCAGCTTCGCGGCAGGGGGCTACGAGCAGTACTTC. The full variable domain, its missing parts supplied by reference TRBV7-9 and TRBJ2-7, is DTGVSQNPRHKITKRGQNVTFRCDPISEHNRLYWYRQTLGQGPEFLTYFQNEAQLEKSRLLSDRFSAERPKGSFSTLEIQRTEQGDSAMYLCASSFAAGGYEQYFGPGTRLTVT.

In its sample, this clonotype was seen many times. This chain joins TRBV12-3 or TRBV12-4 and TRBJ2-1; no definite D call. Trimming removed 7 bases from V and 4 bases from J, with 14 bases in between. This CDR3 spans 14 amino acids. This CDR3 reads CASNPGGVYNEQFF. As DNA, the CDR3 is TGTGCCAGCAACCCGGGCGGAGTTTACAATGAGCAGTTCTTC.

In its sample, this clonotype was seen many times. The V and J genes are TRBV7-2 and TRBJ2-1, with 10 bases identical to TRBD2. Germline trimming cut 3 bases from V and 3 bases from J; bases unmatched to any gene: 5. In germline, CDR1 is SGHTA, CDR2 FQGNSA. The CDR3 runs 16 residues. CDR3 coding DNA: TGTGCCAGCAGCTTCCACGGACTAGCGGACTACAATGAGCAGTTCTTC. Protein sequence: CASSFHGLADYNEQFF.

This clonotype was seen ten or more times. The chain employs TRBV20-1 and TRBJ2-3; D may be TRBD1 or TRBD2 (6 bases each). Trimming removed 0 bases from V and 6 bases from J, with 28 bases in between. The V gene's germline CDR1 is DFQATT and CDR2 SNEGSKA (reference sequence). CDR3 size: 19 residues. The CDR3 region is CSARDRFRPGDFRGDTQYF. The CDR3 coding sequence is TGCAGTGCTAGAGATCGCTTTCGCCCGGGGGACTTTAGGGGGGATACGCAGTATTTT.

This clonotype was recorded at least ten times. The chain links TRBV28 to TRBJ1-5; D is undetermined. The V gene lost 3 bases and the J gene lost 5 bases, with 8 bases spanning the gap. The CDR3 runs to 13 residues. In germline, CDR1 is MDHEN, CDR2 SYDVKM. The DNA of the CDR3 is TGTGCCAGCAGTTTCGGCAGGTATCAGCCCCAGCATTTT. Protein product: CASSFGRYQPQHF.

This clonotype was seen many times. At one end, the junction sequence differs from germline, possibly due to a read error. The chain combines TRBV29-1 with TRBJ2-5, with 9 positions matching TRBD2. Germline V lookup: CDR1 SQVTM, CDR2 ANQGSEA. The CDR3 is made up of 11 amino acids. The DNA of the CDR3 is TGCAGCGGTTGGGATAGCGGGAGATTGCACTTC. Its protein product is CSGWDSGRLHF.

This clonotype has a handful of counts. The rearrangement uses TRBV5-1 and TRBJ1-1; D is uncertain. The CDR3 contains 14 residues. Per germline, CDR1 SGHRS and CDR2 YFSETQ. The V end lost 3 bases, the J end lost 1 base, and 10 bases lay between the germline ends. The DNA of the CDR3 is TGCGCCAGCAGCTCCACGGCGGCGAACACTGAAGCTTTCTTT. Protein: CASSSTAANTEAFF.

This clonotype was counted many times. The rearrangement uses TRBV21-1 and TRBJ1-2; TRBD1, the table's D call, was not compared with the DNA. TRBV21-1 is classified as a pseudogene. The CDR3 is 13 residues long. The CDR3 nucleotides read TGTGCCAGCAGCGCCCCTGGGGGGCATGGCTACACCTTC. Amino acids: CASSAPGGHGYTF.

The CDR3: CATTSPFYNEQFF. The DNA for the CDR3 is TGTGCCACCACCAGCCCCTTCTACAATGAGCAGTTCTTC. The rearrangement links TRBV6-1 to TRBJ2-1; D call uncertain. CDR3 length equals 13 residues. Trimming removed 10 bases at V and 3 bases at J, with 13 bases between. The germline V gene has CDR1 MNHNS and CDR2 SASEGT.

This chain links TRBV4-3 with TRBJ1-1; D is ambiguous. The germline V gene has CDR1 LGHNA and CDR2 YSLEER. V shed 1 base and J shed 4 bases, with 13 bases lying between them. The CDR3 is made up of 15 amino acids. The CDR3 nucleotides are TGCGCCAGCAGCCAAGGTACCGGGTTTATCACTGAAGCTTTCTTT. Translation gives CASSQGTGFITEAFF.

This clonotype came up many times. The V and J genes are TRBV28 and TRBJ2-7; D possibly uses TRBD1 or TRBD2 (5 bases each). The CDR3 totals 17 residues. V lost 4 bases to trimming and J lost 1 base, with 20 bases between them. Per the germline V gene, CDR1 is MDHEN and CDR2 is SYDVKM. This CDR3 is CASSSSSRLEGSYEQYF. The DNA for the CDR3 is TGTGCCAGCAGTTCATCCTCGAGGCTAGAGGGGTCCTACGAGCAGTACTTC.

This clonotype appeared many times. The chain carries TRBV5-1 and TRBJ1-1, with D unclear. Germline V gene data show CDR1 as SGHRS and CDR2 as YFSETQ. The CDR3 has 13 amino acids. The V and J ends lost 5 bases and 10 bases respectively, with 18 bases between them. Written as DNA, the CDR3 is TGCGCCAGCAGTACGGCCGGGGTTAGGGCAGCTTTCTTT. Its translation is CASSTAGVRAAFF. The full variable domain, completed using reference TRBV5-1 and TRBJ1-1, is KAGVTQTPRYLIKTRGQQVTLSCSPISGHRSVSWYQQTPGQGLQFLFEYFSETQRNKGNFPGRFSGRQFSNSRSEMNVSTLELGDSALYLCASSTAGVRAAFFGQGTRLTVV.

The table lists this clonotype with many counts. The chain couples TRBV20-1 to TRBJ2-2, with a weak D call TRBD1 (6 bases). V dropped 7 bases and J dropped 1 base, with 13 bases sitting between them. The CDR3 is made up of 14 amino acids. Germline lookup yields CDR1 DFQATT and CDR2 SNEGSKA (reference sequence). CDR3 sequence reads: CSVRQGWNTGELFF. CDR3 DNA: TGCAGTGTTCGTCAGGGGTGGAACACCGGGGAGCTGTTTTTT.

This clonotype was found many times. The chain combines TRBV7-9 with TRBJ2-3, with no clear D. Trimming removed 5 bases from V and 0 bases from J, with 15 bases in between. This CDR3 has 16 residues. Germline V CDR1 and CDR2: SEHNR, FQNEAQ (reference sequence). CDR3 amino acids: CASSLKTRASTDTQYF. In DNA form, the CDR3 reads TGTGCCAGCAGCCTAAAGACTCGCGCTAGCACAGATACGCAGTATTTT.

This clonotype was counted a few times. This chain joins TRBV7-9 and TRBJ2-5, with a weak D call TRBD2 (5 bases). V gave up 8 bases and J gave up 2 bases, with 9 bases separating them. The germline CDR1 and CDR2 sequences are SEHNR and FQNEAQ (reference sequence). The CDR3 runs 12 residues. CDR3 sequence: CASRREQETQYF. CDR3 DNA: TGTGCCAGCCGACGGGAACAAGAGACCCAGTACTTC. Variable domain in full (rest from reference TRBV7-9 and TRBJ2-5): DTGVSQNPRHKITKRGQNVTFRCDPISEHNRLYWYRQTLGQGPEFLTYFQNEAQLEKSRLLSDRFSAERPKGSFSTLEIQRTEQGDSAMYLCASRREQETQYFGPGTRLLVL.

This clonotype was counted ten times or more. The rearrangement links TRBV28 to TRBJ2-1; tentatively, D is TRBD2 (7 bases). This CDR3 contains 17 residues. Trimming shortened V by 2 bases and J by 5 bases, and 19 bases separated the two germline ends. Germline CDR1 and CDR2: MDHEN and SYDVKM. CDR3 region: CASSLPEAVGGDNEQFF. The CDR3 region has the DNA TGTGCCAGCAGTTTACCGGAGGCGGTAGGGGGGGACAATGAGCAGTTCTTC.

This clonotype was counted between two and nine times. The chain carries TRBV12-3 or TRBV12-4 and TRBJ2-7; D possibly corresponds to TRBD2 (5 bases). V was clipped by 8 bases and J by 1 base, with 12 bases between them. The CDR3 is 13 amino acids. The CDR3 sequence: CASQAGISYEQYF. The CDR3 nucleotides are TGTGCCAGCCAAGCCGGGATATCCTACGAGCAGTACTTC.

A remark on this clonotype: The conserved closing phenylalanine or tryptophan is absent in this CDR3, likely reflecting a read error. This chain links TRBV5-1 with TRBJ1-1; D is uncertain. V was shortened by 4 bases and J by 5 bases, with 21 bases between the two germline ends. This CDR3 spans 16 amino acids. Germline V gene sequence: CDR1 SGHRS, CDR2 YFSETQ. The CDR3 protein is CASSRRRRAWGTEAFC. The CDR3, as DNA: TGCGCCAGCAGCCGGCGTCGGAGGGCCTGGGGTACTGAAGCTTTCTGT.

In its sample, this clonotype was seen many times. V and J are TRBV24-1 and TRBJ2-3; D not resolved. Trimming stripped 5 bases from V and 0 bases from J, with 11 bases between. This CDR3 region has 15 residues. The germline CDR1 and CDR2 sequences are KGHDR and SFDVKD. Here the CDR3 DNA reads TGTGCCACCAGTGGAAGGACCACTAGCACAGATACGCAGTATTTT. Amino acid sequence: CATSGRTTSTDTQYF.

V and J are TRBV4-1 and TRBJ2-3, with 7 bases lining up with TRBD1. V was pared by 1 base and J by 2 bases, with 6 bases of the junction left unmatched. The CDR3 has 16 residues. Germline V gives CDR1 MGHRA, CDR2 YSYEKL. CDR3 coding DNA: TGCGCCAGCAGCCAAGGGGACAGCCTCCTCACAGATACGCAGTATTTT. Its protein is CASSQGDSLLTDTQYF.

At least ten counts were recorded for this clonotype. CDR3 loop: CATSDLGTSGSYNEQFF. The CDR3 nucleotides are TGTGCCACCAGTGATTTAGGGACTAGCGGGAGCTACAATGAGCAGTTCTTC. V is TRBV24-1 and J is TRBJ2-1; 14 bases are a match to TRBD2. This CDR3 spans 17 amino acids. The V gene's germline CDR1 is KGHDR and CDR2 SFDVKD. The trim removed 1 base at V and 3 bases at J, leaving 1 base unmatched.

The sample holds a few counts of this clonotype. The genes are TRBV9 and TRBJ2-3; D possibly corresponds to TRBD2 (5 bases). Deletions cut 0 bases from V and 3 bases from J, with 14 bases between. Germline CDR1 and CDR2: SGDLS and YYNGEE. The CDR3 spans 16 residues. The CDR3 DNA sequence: TGTGCCAGCAGCGTAGGCCTCTCGGAGGAAACAGATACGCAGTATTTT. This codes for CASSVGLSEETDTQYF.

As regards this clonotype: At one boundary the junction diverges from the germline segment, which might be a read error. The CDR3 region is CSAGGLDGTYDQYF. DNA of the CDR3: TGCAGTGCTGGGGGTCTGGACGGGACCTACGACCAGTACTTC. The gene calls are TRBV20-1 and TRBJ2-7; the D gene could be TRBD1 or TRBD2 (5 bases each). From germline, CDR1 is DFQATT and CDR2 SNEGSKA (reference sequence). The CDR3 loop spans 14 amino acids.

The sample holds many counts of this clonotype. The CDR3: CSVSQGDYEQYF. For the CDR3, the DNA is TGCAGCGTCTCACAGGGGGACTACGAGCAGTACTTC. The chain combines TRBV29-1 with TRBJ2-7, with 8 bases lining up with TRBD1. Germline trimming cut 6 bases from V and 3 bases from J; bases unmatched to any gene: 4. The length of the CDR3 is 12 residues. Per the germline V gene, CDR1 is SQVTM and CDR2 is ANQGSEA.